This TCR beta chain was recovered during a study of cytomegalovirus exposure and HLA in healthy donors. Study-wide findings and caveats: Among the CMV-associated chains, three were confirmed in vitro as specific for CMV antigens. In an earlier analysis, in roughly 600 donors, most V segments appeared productive either ~87% or ~30% of the time. In a later analysis, common viral pathogens appeared linked to several of the most significant clusters.

Comments on this clone: What it binds is not known.

In the PCR, 60 Vbeta and 13 Jbeta primers were used. Source study methods: The authors later counted roughly 87 million unique TCR beta chains, about 11 million of them shared. Assay: immunoSEQ multiplex PCR; the TCRdb copy retains only in-frame clones and omits some. That table is the source of V, J and clone size, and D and trimming were worked out from the DNA. Among about 150,000 clones listed, about 85% were seen once. The CDR3 length is 15 residues. The V gene end was trimmed by 6 bases and the J gene end by 2 bases; junction bases not matched to a gene: 7. The germline V gene has CDR1 MNHEY and CDR2 SVGAGI.

The rearrangement links TRBV6-5 to TRBJ2-1, with 7 bases matching TRBD1. This sequence originates from a human donor in good health. Sample: PBMCs. CDR3 DNA: TGTGCCAGCAGGAGGGGACAGTTGGCCTACAATGAGCAGTTCTTC. Translation: CASRRGQLAYNEQFF.